This record concerns one T cell receptor beta chain sequence. V shed 2 bases and J 5 bases; nucleotides not matched to a gene: 6. Germline assignment: CDR1 MGHRA and CDR2 YSYEKL. The CDR3 runs 15 residues. The data are from a study of blood T cell repertoires in COVID-19. Across the whole study: Both acute and convalescent COVID-19 samples were obtained from the United States, Italy and Spain. Nucleic acid was either cDNA or gDNA, and it came from T cells, B-cell-depleted T cells, or PBMCs.

As processed by the authors: Amplification of reference gene primers was used by the study to estimate nucleated cell counts. Only in-frame clones appear in the TCRdb table, and some are missing; sequencing was by immunoSEQ multiplex PCR. The D gene and trimming were derived from the DNA, and the V and J assignments and clone size from that table. The profile shows fewer than 150,000 clones, roughly four fifths of them singletons. The specimen sequenced was peripheral blood. The TCR comes from a woman older than 75 in a cohort sampled during active or convalescent COVID-19. The V and J genes are TRBV4-1 and TRBJ1-2; 9 bases align to TRBD1. The CDR3 loop reads CASSQRDRETYGYTF. CDR3 in DNA: TGCGCCAGCAGCCAACGGGACAGGGAGACGTATGGCTACACCTTC.